This TCR beta chain was sequenced during a study of T-cell memory formation after mild COVID-19. Across the whole study: TCR clusters mostly belonged to single donors.

Using its own MiXCR run on the 5' RACE reads, TCRdb lists one record per CDR3 protein. The sample lists fewer than 450,000 distinct CDR3 sequences; approximately 21% were seen once. A word on this clonotype: What it binds is not known.

General study results and limits: Later expanders leaned CD4+, whereas day 15 to 85 contracting clones were balanced CD4/CD8. Cross-reactive memory seemingly joined, as some responding clones were found in pre-infection memory. The authors left the SARS-CoV-2 specificity of second-wave clones peaking on day 37 unconfirmed.

V shed 0 bases, J shed 6 bases, and the junction held 5 bases outside the gene matches. CDR1 is LNHNV, CDR2 YYDKDF, per germline (reference sequence). The CDR3 extends over 15 amino acids. The chain employs TRBV15 and TRBJ2-3, with TRBD2 identical over 8 bases. This TCR was recovered from an adult woman who had mild COVID-19 (a few samples of this study predate the infection). Cell type and time point are not known. The specimen was PBMCs or a T cell subset sorted from them (not recorded which). The CDR3 DNA reads TGTGCCACCAGCAGAGACGGCGGGAGGTCGGATACGCAGTATTTT. It is translated as CATSRDGGRSDTQYF.